This T cell receptor (beta chain) is drawn from a study of human T cells and chemical hapten exposure. Unique molecular identifiers were linked by the library to individual cDNA molecules. TCRdb re-called the RACE reads with MiXCR, one entry per CDR3 protein. The repertoire consists of tens of thousands of distinct CDR3 sequences, with 9.5% to 15% occurring once and the leading ten covering 2% to 2.5%. V was pared by 1 base and J by 4 bases, with 7 bases between. The germline V gene has CDR1 SQVTM and CDR2 ANQGSEA. This CDR3 has 12 amino acids. As to time point: patch test 3, about 24 weeks after DPC sensitization. As for treatment: therapeutic diphenylcyclopropenone sensitization with weekly scalp DPC.

This sequence joins TRBV29-1 and TRBJ1-1; D not certain. This TCR came from a man younger than 40 with alopecia areata. Some clones in this sample may be carry-over from other donors' samples. This sample comprised whole blood, obtained in connection with sensitization to the hapten diphenylcyclopropenone (DPC). CDR3 amino acids: CSVEGLGTEAFF. In DNA form, the CDR3 reads TGCAGCGTTGAAGGTTTAGGCACTGAAGCTTTCTTT.